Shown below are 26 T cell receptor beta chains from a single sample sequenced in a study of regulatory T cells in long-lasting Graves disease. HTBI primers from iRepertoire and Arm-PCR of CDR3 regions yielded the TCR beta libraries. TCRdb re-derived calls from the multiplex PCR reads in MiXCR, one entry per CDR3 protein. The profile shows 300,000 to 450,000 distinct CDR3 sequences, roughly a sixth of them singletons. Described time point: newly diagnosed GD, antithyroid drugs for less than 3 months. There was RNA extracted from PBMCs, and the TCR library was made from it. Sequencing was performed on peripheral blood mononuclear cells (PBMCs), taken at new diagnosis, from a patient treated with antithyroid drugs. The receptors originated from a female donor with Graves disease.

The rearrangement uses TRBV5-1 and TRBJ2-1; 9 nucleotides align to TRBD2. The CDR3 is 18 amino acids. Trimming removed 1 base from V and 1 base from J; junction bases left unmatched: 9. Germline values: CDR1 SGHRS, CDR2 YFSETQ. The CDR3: CASSLSGRLVRSYNEQFF. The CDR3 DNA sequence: TGCGCCAGCAGCTTGAGCGGGAGGCTAGTGAGGTCCTACAATGAGCAGTTCTTC. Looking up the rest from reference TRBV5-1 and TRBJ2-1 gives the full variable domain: KAGVTQTPRYLIKTRGQQVTLSCSPISGHRSVSWYQQTPGQGLQFLFEYFSETQRNKGNFPGRFSGRQFSNSRSEMNVSTLELGDSALYLCASSLSGRLVRSYNEQFFGPGTRLTVL.

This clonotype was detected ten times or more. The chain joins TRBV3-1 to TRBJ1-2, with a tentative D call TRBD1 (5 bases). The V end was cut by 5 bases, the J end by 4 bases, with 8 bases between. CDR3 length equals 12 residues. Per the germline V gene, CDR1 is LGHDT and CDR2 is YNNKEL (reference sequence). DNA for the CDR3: TGTGCCAGCAGCGCGGGACTCTATGGCTACACCTTC. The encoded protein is CASSAGLYGYTF.

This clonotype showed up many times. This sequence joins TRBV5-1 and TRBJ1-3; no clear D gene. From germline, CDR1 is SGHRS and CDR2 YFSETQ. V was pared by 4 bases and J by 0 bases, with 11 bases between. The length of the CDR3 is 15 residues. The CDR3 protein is CASSVPHSSGNTIYF. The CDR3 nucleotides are TGCGCCAGCAGCGTGCCTCATAGCTCTGGAAACACCATATATTTT.

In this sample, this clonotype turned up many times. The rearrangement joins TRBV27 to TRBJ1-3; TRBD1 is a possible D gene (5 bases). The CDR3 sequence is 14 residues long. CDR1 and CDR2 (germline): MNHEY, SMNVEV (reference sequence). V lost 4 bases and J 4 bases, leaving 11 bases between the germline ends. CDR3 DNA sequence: TGTGCCAGCAGTTCTCAGGGAGCAGGAAACACCATATATTTT. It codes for CASSSQGAGNTIYF.

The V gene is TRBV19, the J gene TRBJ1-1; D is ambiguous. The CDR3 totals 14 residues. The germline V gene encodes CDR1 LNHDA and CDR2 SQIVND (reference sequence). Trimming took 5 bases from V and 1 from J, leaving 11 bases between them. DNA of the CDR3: TGTGCCAGTAGTCGGTCGGCCCAGAACACTGAAGCTTTCTTT. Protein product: CASSRSAQNTEAFF.

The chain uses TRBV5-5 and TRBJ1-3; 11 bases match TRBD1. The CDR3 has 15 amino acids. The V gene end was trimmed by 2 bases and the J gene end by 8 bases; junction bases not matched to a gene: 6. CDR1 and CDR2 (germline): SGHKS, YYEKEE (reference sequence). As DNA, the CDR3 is TGTGCCAGCAGCTTCCGGACAGGGGGCTCGGACACCATATATTTT. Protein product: CASSFRTGGSDTIYF.

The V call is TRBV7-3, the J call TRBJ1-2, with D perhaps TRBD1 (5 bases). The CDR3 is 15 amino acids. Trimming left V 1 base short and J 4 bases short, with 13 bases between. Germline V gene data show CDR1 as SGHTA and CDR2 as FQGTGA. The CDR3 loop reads CASSLKPKGAYGYTF. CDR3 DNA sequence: TGTGCCAGCAGCTTAAAACCCAAAGGGGCCTATGGCTACACCTTC.

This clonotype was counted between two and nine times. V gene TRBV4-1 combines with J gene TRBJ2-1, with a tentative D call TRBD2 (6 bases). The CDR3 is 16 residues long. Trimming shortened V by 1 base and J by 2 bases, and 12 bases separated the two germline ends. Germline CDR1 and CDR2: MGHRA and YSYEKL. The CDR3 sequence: CASSQVKLAAYNEQFF. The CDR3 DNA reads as TGCGCCAGCAGCCAAGTTAAACTAGCCGCCTACAATGAGCAGTTCTTC.

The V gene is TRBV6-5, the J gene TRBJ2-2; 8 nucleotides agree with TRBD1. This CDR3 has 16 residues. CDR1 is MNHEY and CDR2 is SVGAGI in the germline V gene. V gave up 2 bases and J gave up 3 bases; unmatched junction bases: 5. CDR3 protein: CASSYPTGEDTGELFF. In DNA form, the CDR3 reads TGTGCCAGCAGTTACCCGACAGGGGAGGACACCGGGGAGCTGTTTTTT.

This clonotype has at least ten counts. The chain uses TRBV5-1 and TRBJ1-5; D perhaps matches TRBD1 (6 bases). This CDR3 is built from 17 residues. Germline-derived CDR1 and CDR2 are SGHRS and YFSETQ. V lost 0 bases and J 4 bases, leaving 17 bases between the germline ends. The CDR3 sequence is CASSLGGGGSRNQPQHF. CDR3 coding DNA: TGCGCCAGCAGCTTGGGAGGGGGGGGGAGTCGAAATCAGCCCCAGCATTTT.

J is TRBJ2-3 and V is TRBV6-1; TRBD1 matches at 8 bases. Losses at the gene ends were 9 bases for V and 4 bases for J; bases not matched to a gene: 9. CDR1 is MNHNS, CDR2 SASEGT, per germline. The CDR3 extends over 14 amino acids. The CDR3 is CASGLGQGPDTQYF. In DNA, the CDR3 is TGTGCCAGTGGCCTAGGACAGGGCCCAGATACGCAGTATTTT.

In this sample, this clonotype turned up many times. This CDR3 reads CASSQVLWGDNEQFF. The CDR3 region has the DNA TGTGCCAGCAGCCAAGTTCTATGGGGAGACAATGAGCAGTTCTTC. The genes are TRBV3-1 and TRBJ2-1, with D maybe TRBD2 (5 bases). The V end was cut by 1 base, the J end by 5 bases, with 12 bases between. The CDR3 consists of 15 residues. Germline values: CDR1 LGHDT, CDR2 YNNKEL (reference sequence).

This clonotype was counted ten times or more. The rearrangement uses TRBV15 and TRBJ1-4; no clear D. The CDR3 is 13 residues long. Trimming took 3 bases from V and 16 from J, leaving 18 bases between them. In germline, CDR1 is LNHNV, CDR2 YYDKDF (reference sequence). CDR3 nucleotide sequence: TGTGCCACCAGCAGCCTTTTCAAGGGCCGGGCGTTTTTT. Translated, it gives CATSSLFKGRAFF. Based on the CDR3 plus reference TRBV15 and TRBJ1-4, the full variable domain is DAMVIQNPRYQVTQFGKPVTLSCSQTLNHNVMYWYQQKSSQAPKLLFHYYDKDFNNEADTPDNFQSRRPNTSFCFLDIRSPGLGDTAMYLCATSSLFKGRAFFGSGTQLSVL.

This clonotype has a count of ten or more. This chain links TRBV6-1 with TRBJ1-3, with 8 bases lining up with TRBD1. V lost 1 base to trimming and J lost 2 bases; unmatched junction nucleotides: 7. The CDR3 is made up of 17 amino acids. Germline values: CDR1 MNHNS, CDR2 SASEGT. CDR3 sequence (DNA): TGTGCCAGCAGTGAAGTTCAGGGGGCCCCTGCTGGAAACACCATATATTTT. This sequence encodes CASSEVQGAPAGNTIYF.

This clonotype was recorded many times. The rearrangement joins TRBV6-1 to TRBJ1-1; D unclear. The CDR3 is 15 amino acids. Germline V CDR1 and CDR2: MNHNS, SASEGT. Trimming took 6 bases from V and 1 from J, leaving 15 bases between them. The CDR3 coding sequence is TGTGCCAGCAGGGAAACGAGAAGCCGGAACACTGAAGCTTTCTTT. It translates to CASRETRSRNTEAFF.

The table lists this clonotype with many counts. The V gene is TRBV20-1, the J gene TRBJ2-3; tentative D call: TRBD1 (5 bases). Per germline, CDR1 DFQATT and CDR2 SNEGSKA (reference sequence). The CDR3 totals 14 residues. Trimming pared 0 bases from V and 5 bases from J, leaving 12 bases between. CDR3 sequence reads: CSAREDGQGDTQYF. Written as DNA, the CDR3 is TGCAGTGCTAGAGAGGATGGGCAGGGAGATACGCAGTATTTT.

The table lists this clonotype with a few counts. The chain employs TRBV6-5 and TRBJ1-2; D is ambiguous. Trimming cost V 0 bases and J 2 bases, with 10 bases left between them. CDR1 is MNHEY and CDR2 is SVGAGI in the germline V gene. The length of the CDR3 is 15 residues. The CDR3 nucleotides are TGTGCCAGCAGTTACTCGACGGTGGGAAACTATGGCTACACCTTC. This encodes CASSYSTVGNYGYTF.

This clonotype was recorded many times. CDR3 sequence (DNA): TGTGCCAGCAGCTTAGTCTATCTAGGCTACTATGGCTACACCTTC. Translation gives CASSLVYLGYYGYTF. The chain joins TRBV7-2 to TRBJ1-2; D gene ambiguous. The CDR3 runs 15 residues. CDR1 SGHTA and CDR2 FQGNSA come from the germline V gene. V was pared by 1 base and J by 3 bases, with 12 bases between.

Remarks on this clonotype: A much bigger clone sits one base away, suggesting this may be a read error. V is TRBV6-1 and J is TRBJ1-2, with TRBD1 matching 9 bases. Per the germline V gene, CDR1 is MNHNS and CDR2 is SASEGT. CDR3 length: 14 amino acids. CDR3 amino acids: CASSVMTGGRGHTF. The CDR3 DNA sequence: TGTGCCAGCAGCGTTATGACAGGGGGTCGTGGCCACACCTTC.

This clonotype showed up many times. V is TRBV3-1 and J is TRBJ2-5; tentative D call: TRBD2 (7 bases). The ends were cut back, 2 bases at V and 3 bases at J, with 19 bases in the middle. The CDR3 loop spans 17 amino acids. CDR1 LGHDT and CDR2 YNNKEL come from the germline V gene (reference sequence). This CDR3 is CASSQWGGASLKETQYF. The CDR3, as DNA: TGTGCCAGCAGCCAATGGGGGGGCGCGTCCCTAAAAGAGACCCAGTACTTC.

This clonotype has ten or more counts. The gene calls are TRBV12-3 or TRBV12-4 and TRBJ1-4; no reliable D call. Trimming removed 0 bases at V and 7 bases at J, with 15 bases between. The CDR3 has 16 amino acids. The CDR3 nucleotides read TGTGCCAGCAGTTTAGCGGGGTCACCACGGGGTGAAAAACTGTTTTTT. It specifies CASSLAGSPRGEKLFF.

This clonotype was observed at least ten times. The CDR3 loop is CSAPRTGGDYGYTF. CDR3 DNA sequence: TGCAGTGCCCCAAGGACAGGGGGTGATTATGGCTACACCTTC. The V call is TRBV20-1, the J call TRBJ1-2, with 10 bases aligning to TRBD1. The CDR3 totals 14 residues. V gave up 6 bases and J gave up 5 bases; unmatched junction bases: 9. Germline assignment: CDR1 DFQATT and CDR2 SNEGSKA (reference sequence).

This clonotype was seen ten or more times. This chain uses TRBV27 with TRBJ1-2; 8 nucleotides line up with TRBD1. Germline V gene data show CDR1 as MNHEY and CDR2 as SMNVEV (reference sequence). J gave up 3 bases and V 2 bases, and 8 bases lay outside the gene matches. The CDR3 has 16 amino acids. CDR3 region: CASSLRLDRAHYGYTF. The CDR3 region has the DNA TGTGCCAGCAGTTTACGGCTGGACAGGGCCCACTATGGCTACACCTTC.

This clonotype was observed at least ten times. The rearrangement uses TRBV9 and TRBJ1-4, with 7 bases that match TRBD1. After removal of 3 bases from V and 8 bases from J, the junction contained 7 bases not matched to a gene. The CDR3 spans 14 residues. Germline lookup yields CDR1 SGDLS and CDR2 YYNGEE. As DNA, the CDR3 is TGTGCCAGCAGCGCTAGGACAGGCATGGAAAAACTGTTTTTT. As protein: CASSARTGMEKLFF.

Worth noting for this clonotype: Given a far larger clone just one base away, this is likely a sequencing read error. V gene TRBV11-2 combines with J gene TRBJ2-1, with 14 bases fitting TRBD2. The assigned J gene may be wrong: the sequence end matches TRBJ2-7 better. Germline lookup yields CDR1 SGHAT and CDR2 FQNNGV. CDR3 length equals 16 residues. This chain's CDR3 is CASTDPTSGGAGEQYF. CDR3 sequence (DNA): TGTGCCAGCACTGACCCGACTAGCGGGGGGGCTGGTGAGCAGTACTTC.

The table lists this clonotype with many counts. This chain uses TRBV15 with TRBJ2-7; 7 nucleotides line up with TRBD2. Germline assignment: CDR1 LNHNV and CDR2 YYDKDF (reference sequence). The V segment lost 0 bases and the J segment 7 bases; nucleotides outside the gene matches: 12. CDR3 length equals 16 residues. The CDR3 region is CATSRDLSGARMEQYF. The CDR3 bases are TGTGCCACCAGCAGAGATCTAAGCGGGGCCAGGATGGAGCAGTACTTC.